What follows describes a single TCR beta chain. Its antigen is undetermined. 5'RACE primed from the constant segment yielded TCR alpha and TCR beta cDNA libraries bearing sample barcodes and UMIs. TCRdb re-called the 5' RACE reads with MiXCR, one entry per CDR3 protein. In the table there are some 600,000 distinct CDR3 sequences, roughly 17% of which are singletons. These data originate in a study of T-cell memory formation after mild COVID-19. Looking at the study overall: Across donors, TCR clusters were largely donor specific.

With 10 bases removed from V and 4 bases from J, the gap between germline ends came to 18 bases. This CDR3 is built from 14 residues. CDR1 is SNHLY, CDR2 FYNNEI, per germline. Notes on the study in general: Contracting CD8+ clones were enriched in EMRA, CD4+ mainly in CM and EM. Pre-infection memory showed some responding clones, and this suggested that cross-reactive memory joined.

The chain uses TRBV2 and TRBJ2-3, with D possibly TRBD2 on 7 matching bases. The receptor was isolated from an adult woman who had mild COVID-19 (a few samples of this study predate the infection). Cell type and time point are not known. The sequencing sample was made of PBMCs or a T cell subset sorted from them (not recorded which). Here the CDR3 reads CAIPEGGGPDTQYF. CDR3 coding DNA: TGTGCCATCCCGGAAGGGGGGGGACCAGATACGCAGTATTTT.